Only a few counts were recorded for the clone carrying this T cell receptor beta chain. This entry is derived from a study of radiation and T cells in renal cell carcinoma. Background on the study: Nephrectomy followed 15 Gy stereotactic body radiation by 4 weeks.

Germline CDR1 reads MNHNS; CDR2 reads SASEGT. V lost 0 bases and J lost 4, with 13 bases in between. The CDR3 runs to 16 residues. Time point specified: baseline pretreatment blood. Specified treatment: 15 Gy SBRT to primary tumor, nephrectomy 4 weeks later. Radiation-treated patients gave blood at baseline, week 2 and week 4. Using immunoSEQ multiplex PCR, the repertoire was profiled, and TCRdb retains in-frame clones only, with some absent. This table holds approximately 110,000 clones, 82% found once. Sequencing used blood, obtained from a patient whose treatment included radiotherapy and nephrectomy. This TCR was sampled from a woman aged 55-70 years with renal cell carcinoma. The chain links TRBV6-1 to TRBJ1-3; D is uncertain. CDR3 bases: TGTGCCAGCAGTGAAGCGGAAGTGGTCAGGGGAAACACCATATATTTT. Amino acid sequence: CASSEAEVVRGNTIYF.